This is a list of T cell receptor beta chains from one sample in a study of T cells in Graves' hyperthyroidism and ophthalmopathy. Using its own MiXCR run on the multiplex PCR reads, TCRdb lists one record per CDR3 protein. The profile covers 350,000 to 500,000 distinct CDR3 sequences, with roughly 13% appearing a single time and more than 4.5% taken by the ten largest. Sequenced input: blood. The source is a woman under 30 with Graves' hyperthyroidism. The CDR3 runs from the conserved cysteine through the conserved F or W. Each record gives: V gene, J gene, D gene, clone size, CDR3 protein, CDR3 DNA. A D gene is named only where the DNA matches it firmly. A row's size may be missing; if present it is once, few, many or a size class.

v_call: TRBV6-1; j_call: TRBJ1-1; d_call: TRBD1; clone_size: .; cdr3_aa: CASSLRDRGTNTEAFF; cdr3_nt: TGTGCCAGCAGTCTCCGGGACAGGGGGACGAACACTGAAGCTTTCTTT
v_call: TRBV27; j_call: TRBJ1-3; d_call: TRBD1; clone_size: many; cdr3_aa: CASSLGIPGQGTGNTIYF; cdr3_nt: TGTGCCAGCAGTTTGGGGATCCCGGGACAGGGAACTGGAAACACCATATATTTT
v_call: TRBV30; j_call: TRBJ1-5; d_call: .; clone_size: many; cdr3_aa: CAWSGGKGQPQHF; cdr3_nt: TGTGCCTGGAGTGGGGGGAAAGGTCAGCCCCAGCATTTT
v_call: TRBV15; j_call: TRBJ2-2; d_call: TRBD2; clone_size: .; cdr3_aa: CATSSPGTSGLNTGELFF; cdr3_nt: TGTGCCACCAGCAGCCCCGGGACTAGCGGTCTCAACACCGGGGAGCTGTTTTTT
v_call: TRBV2; j_call: TRBJ1-2; d_call: TRBD1; clone_size: many; cdr3_aa: CASADRARVGYTF; cdr3_nt: TGTGCCAGCGCAGACAGGGCAAGGGTTGGCTACACCTTC
v_call: TRBV7-3; j_call: TRBJ2-2; d_call: .; clone_size: few; cdr3_aa: CASSLTQNTGELFF; cdr3_nt: TGTGCCAGCAGCTTAACACAAAACACCGGGGAGCTGTTTTTT
v_call: TRBV28; j_call: TRBJ2-3; d_call: TRBD2; clone_size: .; cdr3_aa: CASSSSGTSGSYTDTQYF; cdr3_nt: TGTGCCAGCAGTTCATCCGGGACTAGCGGGAGTTACACAGATACGCAGTATTTT
v_call: TRBV19; j_call: TRBJ2-3; d_call: TRBD2; clone_size: few; cdr3_aa: CASTPSGLAGATDTQYF; cdr3_nt: TGTGCCAGTACCCCGAGTGGACTAGCGGGAGCAACAGATACGCAGTATTTT
v_call: TRBV20-1; j_call: TRBJ2-7; d_call: TRBD2; clone_size: many; cdr3_aa: CSARGGSRSYEQYF; cdr3_nt: TGCAGTGCTAGAGGCGGGAGTCGGTCCTACGAGCAGTACTTC
v_call: TRBV10-1; j_call: TRBJ2-1; d_call: TRBD1; clone_size: few; cdr3_aa: CASSESRLWDRGGNEQFF; cdr3_nt: TGCGCCAGCAGTGAGTCGAGATTGTGGGACAGGGGCGGAAATGAGCAGTTCTTC
v_call: TRBV6-1; j_call: TRBJ2-5; d_call: TRBD2; clone_size: few; cdr3_aa: CASSVAGGSQETQYF; cdr3_nt: TGTGCCAGCAGCGTAGCGGGAGGGTCCCAAGAGACCCAGTACTTC
v_call: TRBV2; j_call: TRBJ2-7; d_call: .; clone_size: .; cdr3_aa: CASSLQSYKQYF; cdr3_nt: TGTGCCAGCAGCCTACAATCCTACAAGCAGTACTTC
v_call: TRBV20-1; j_call: TRBJ2-5; d_call: TRBD2; clone_size: .; cdr3_aa: CSARDLGGRAGETQYF; cdr3_nt: TGCAGTGCTAGAGATCTAGGCGGGAGGGCCGGTGAGACCCAGTACTTC
v_call: TRBV28; j_call: TRBJ2-7; d_call: TRBD2; clone_size: many; cdr3_aa: CASNGRDQNYEQYF; cdr3_nt: TGTGCCAGCAACGGGAGGGACCAAAACTACGAGCAGTACTTC
v_call: TRBV6-2/TRBV6-3; j_call: TRBJ1-2; d_call: TRBD1; clone_size: many; cdr3_aa: CASKGTVYGYTF; cdr3_nt: TGTGCCAGCAAAGGGACAGTCTATGGCTACACCTTC
v_call: TRBV11-2; j_call: TRBJ1-4; d_call: .; clone_size: many; cdr3_aa: CASRQIYNEKLFF; cdr3_nt: TGTGCCAGCAGACAGATCTATAATGAAAAACTGTTTTTT
v_call: TRBV12-3/TRBV12-4; j_call: TRBJ2-6; d_call: TRBD2; clone_size: many; cdr3_aa: CASRFSGRAFSGANVLTF; cdr3_nt: TGTGCCAGCAGGTTCAGCGGGAGGGCCTTCTCTGGGGCCAACGTCCTGACTTTC
v_call: TRBV5-1; j_call: TRBJ2-1; d_call: .; clone_size: many; cdr3_aa: CASRDQSSYNEQFF; cdr3_nt: TGCGCCAGCAGGGACCAAAGCTCCTACAATGAGCAGTTCTTC
v_call: TRBV7-6; j_call: TRBJ2-5; d_call: .; clone_size: few; cdr3_aa: CASSLEAGSETQYF; cdr3_nt: TGTGCCAGCAGCTTAGAGGCAGGGTCGGAGACCCAGTACTTC
v_call: TRBV4-2; j_call: TRBJ2-5; d_call: TRBD2; clone_size: many; cdr3_aa: CASSQGGTSGEETQYF; cdr3_nt: TGTGCCAGCAGCCAAGGTGGGACTAGCGGGGAAGAGACCCAGTACTTC
v_call: TRBV9; j_call: TRBJ1-1; d_call: .; clone_size: .; cdr3_aa: CASSVTGITEAFF; cdr3_nt: TGTGCCAGCAGCGTCACAGGGATAACTGAAGCTTTCTTT
v_call: TRBV7-2; j_call: TRBJ2-3; d_call: .; clone_size: many; cdr3_aa: CASSLASKADTQYF; cdr3_nt: TGTGCCAGCAGCTTAGCGTCCAAGGCAGATACGCAGTATTTT
v_call: TRBV20-1; j_call: TRBJ2-5; d_call: TRBD2; clone_size: .; cdr3_aa: CSARDLRLAASGETQYF; cdr3_nt: TGCAGTGCTAGAGATCTTCGACTAGCGGCCTCCGGAGAGACCCAGTACTTC
v_call: TRBV11-2; j_call: TRBJ2-3; d_call: .; clone_size: many; cdr3_aa: CASSPVQGLATQYF; cdr3_nt: TGTGCCAGCAGCCCCGTCCAGGGCCTAGCGACACAGTATTTT
v_call: TRBV28; j_call: TRBJ2-1; d_call: .; clone_size: few; cdr3_aa: CASSESQGSALSNEQFF; cdr3_nt: TGTGCCAGCAGTGAATCGCAGGGGTCGGCTCTGTCAAATGAGCAGTTCTTC
v_call: TRBV5-1; j_call: TRBJ1-2; d_call: .; clone_size: many; cdr3_aa: CASSSETTNYGYTF; cdr3_nt: TGCGCCAGCAGCTCTGAGACAACTAACTATGGCTACACCTTC
v_call: TRBV7-2; j_call: TRBJ2-7; d_call: .; clone_size: many; cdr3_aa: CASTPTGSYGNEQYF; cdr3_nt: TGTGCCAGCACCCCCACAGGGTCGTACGGGAACGAGCAGTACTTC